A selection of T cell receptor beta chains follows, all from one sample in a study of blood T cell repertoires in COVID-19. Assay used: immunoSEQ multiplex PCR; TCRdb lists only in-frame clones, some missing. Found here are about 160,000 clones, roughly 90% of them singletons; the top ten hold 4%. The sample taken for sequencing was PBMCs or T cells enriched from blood (not recorded which). Every receptor here comes from a woman between 40 and 55 years old who had been exposed to COVID-19. Each CDR3 is given with its conserved first and last residue. D genes are given only for firm matches. A clone size is listed for some rows: how often the clone was seen (once, few, many), or a class if it is expanded.

V: TRBV24-1
J: TRBJ1-5
D: NA
size: NA
CDR3: CATSAGGSGHQPQHF
DNA: TGTGCCACCAGTGCGGGGGGCAGTGGTCATCAGCCCCAGCATTTT

V: TRBV7-9
J: TRBJ1-3
D: NA
size: NA
CDR3: CASSLPRQSSSGNTIYF
DNA: TGTGCCAGCAGCTTACCCCGACAGTCTTCCTCTGGAAACACCATATATTTT

V: TRBV7-9
J: TRBJ2-7
D: NA
size: NA
CDR3: CASSLPAGWAYEQYF
DNA: TGTGCCAGCAGCTTGCCCGCGGGTTGGGCCTACGAGCAGTACTTC

V: TRBV5-6
J: TRBJ1-2
D: NA
size: NA
CDR3: CASSLVVRSYGYTF
DNA: TGTGCCAGCAGCTTGGTAGTTCGGAGCTATGGCTACACCTTC

V: TRBV7-8
J: TRBJ1-3
D: NA
size: NA
CDR3: CASSPSGGTGNTIYF
DNA: TGTGCCAGCAGCCCGAGCGGGGGGACTGGAAACACCATATATTTT

V: TRBV4-1
J: TRBJ2-7
D: TRBD1
size: NA
CDR3: CASSRGQGGHYEQYF
DNA: TGCGCCAGCAGCCGGGGACAGGGGGGGCACTACGAGCAGTACTTC

V: TRBV7-9
J: TRBJ1-1
D: NA
size: NA
CDR3: CASSFSGAEAFF
DNA: TGTGCCAGCAGCTTCAGCGGTGCTGAAGCTTTCTTT

V: TRBV10-3
J: TRBJ1-4
D: NA
size: few
CDR3: CAIRAGPGPYEKLFF
DNA: TGTGCCATCAGAGCGGGCCCCGGGCCCTATGAAAAACTGTTTTTT

V: TRBV10-2
J: TRBJ2-7
D: TRBD1
size: NA
CDR3: CASSVNDRGEQYF
DNA: TGCGCCAGCAGTGTAAATGACAGGGGGGAGCAGTACTTC

V: TRBV28
J: TRBJ1-2
D: NA
size: NA
CDR3: CASSLYRGPNYGYTF
DNA: TGTGCCAGCAGTTTGTATAGGGGCCCCAACTATGGCTACACCTTC

V: TRBV7-3
J: TRBJ2-3
D: TRBD2
size: NA
CDR3: CASSLSGGTTDTQYF
DNA: TGTGCCAGCAGCTTATCCGGGGGGACCACAGATACGCAGTATTTT

V: TRBV3-1/TRBV3-2
J: TRBJ2-5
D: NA
size: NA
CDR3: CASSQGRGETQYF
DNA: TGTGCCAGCAGCCAAGGACGGGGGGAGACCCAGTACTTC

V: TRBV19
J: TRBJ2-3
D: NA
size: NA
CDR3: CASSIAGFADTQYF
DNA: TGTGCCAGTAGTATTGCGGGGTTCGCAGATACGCAGTATTTT

V: TRBV12-3/TRBV12-4
J: TRBJ1-3
D: NA
size: NA
CDR3: CASSFHGNTIYF
DNA: TGTGCCAGCAGTTTTCATGGAAACACCATATATTTT

V: TRBV29-1
J: TRBJ2-7
D: NA
size: NA
CDR3: CSVVGGRSNYEQYF
DNA: TGCAGCGTTGTGGGGGGACGGAGTAACTACGAGCAGTACTTC

V: TRBV4-1
J: TRBJ2-5
D: TRBD2
size: NA
CDR3: CASSQDGRRETQYF
DNA: TGCGCCAGCAGCCAAGACGGGAGGCGTGAGACCCAGTACTTC

V: TRBV19
J: TRBJ2-6
D: TRBD2
size: NA
CDR3: CASSIGGSSFSGANVLTF
DNA: TGTGCCAGTAGTATCGGCGGGAGTTCATTCTCTGGGGCCAACGTCCTGACTTTC

V: TRBV11-1
J: TRBJ1-2
D: NA
size: NA
CDR3: CASSFSRADYGYTF
DNA: TGTGCCAGCAGCTTCTCCAGGGCGGACTATGGCTACACCTTC

V: TRBV2
J: TRBJ1-4
D: NA
size: NA
CDR3: CASSGRGPLLEKLFF
DNA: TGTGCCAGCAGTGGGCGGGGCCCCCTCCTTGAAAAACTGTTTTTT

V: TRBV6-2/TRBV6-3
J: TRBJ2-7
D: NA
size: NA
CDR3: CASSYGGLPSYEQYF
DNA: TGTGCCAGCAGTTACGGGGGACTTCCCTCCTACGAGCAGTACTTC

V: TRBV5-1
J: TRBJ2-3
D: NA
size: NA
CDR3: CASSHTLSTDTQYF
DNA: TGCGCCAGCAGCCACACCTTGAGCACAGATACGCAGTATTTT

V: TRBV4-1
J: TRBJ2-5
D: NA
size: NA
CDR3: CASSAAGREEETQYF
DNA: TGCGCCAGCAGCGCCGCGGGGCGAGAGGAGGAGACCCAGTACTTC

V: TRBV4-2
J: TRBJ1-6
D: NA
size: NA
CDR3: CASSQDREGDSPLHF
DNA: TGTGCCAGCAGCCAAGACCGTGAGGGGGATTCACCCCTCCACTTT

V: TRBV5-6
J: TRBJ2-7
D: NA
size: NA
CDR3: CASSLLYWGVNGEQYF
DNA: TGTGCCAGCAGCTTATTGTATTGGGGGGTTAACGGCGAGCAGTACTTC

V: TRBV18
J: TRBJ1-1
D: TRBD1
size: NA
CDR3: CASSLTGTGGVEAFF
DNA: TGTGCCAGCTCCTTAACCGGGACAGGGGGCGTTGAAGCTTTCTTT

V: TRBV3-1/TRBV3-2
J: TRBJ1-6
D: NA
size: NA
CDR3: CASSRKVGSSYNSPLHF
DNA: TGTGCCAGCAGCCGCAAGGTTGGGAGCTCCTATAATTCACCCCTCCACTTT

V: TRBV6-1
J: TRBJ2-7
D: TRBD1
size: NA
CDR3: CASSQTGANEQYF
DNA: TGTGCCAGCAGTCAAACAGGGGCTAACGAGCAGTACTTC

V: TRBV19
J: TRBJ1-6
D: NA
size: once
CDR3: CASSIRGPTGRNSPLHF
DNA: TGTGCCAGTAGTATAAGAGGCCCCACAGGCCGGAATTCACCCCTCCACTTT

V: TRBV29-1
J: TRBJ2-1
D: TRBD2
size: NA
CDR3: CSVDHPGTSASTSSNEQFF
DNA: TGCAGCGTTGATCATCCAGGGACTAGCGCGTCGACCTCCAGCAATGAGCAGTTCTTC

V: TRBV10-3
J: TRBJ2-5
D: NA
size: NA
CDR3: CAISEVRLETQYF
DNA: TGTGCCATCAGTGAGGTGAGGTTGGAGACCCAGTACTTC

V: TRBV19
J: TRBJ2-5
D: TRBD2
size: once
CDR3: CASSIRLSGGPETQYF
DNA: TGTGCCAGTAGTATTCGTTTAAGCGGGGGGCCCGAGACCCAGTACTTC

V: TRBV6-5
J: TRBJ1-1
D: NA
size: NA
CDR3: CASRETGNTHTEAFF
DNA: TGTGCCAGCAGGGAGACAGGAAATACCCACACTGAAGCTTTCTTT

V: TRBV25-1
J: TRBJ1-1
D: NA
size: NA
CDR3: CASSEKGEGDTEAFF
DNA: TGTGCCAGCAGTGAAAAGGGCGAGGGGGACACTGAAGCTTTCTTT

V: TRBV18
J: TRBJ1-2
D: TRBD1
size: NA
CDR3: CASSRRTGGLLDGYTF
DNA: TGTGCCAGCTCTCGAAGGACAGGGGGCCTATTGGATGGCTACACCTTC

V: TRBV7-9
J: TRBJ2-4
D: TRBD1
size: NA
CDR3: CASSLAKGQGAERDIQYF
DNA: TGTGCCAGCAGCTTAGCTAAAGGACAGGGGGCAGAGAGAGACATTCAGTACTTC

V: TRBV12-2
J: TRBJ2-3
D: NA
size: NA
CDR3: CASRRNGLAGTSGDTQYF
DNA: TGTGCAAGTCGCCGAAACGGACTAGCGGGGACGTCGGGAGATACGCAGTATTTT

V: TRBV19
J: TRBJ2-5
D: TRBD2
size: NA
CDR3: CASSISVAGRETQYF
DNA: TGTGCCAGTAGTATTTCGGTAGCGGGGCGAGAGACCCAGTACTTC

V: TRBV24-1
J: TRBJ1-1
D: TRBD1
size: NA
CDR3: CAIRTGTEAFF
DNA: TGTGCCATTCGGACAGGGACTGAAGCTTTCTTT

V: TRBV27
J: TRBJ2-1
D: TRBD2
size: NA
CDR3: CASSFLAGEYEQFF
DNA: TGTGCCAGCAGTTTTCTAGCGGGGGAATATGAGCAGTTCTTC

V: TRBV12-3/TRBV12-4
J: TRBJ1-1
D: NA
size: NA
CDR3: CASSPTPESEAFF
DNA: TGTGCCAGCAGTCCAACCCCGGAGTCTGAAGCTTTCTTT

V: TRBV29-1
J: TRBJ2-1
D: TRBD1
size: NA
CDR3: CSVERTGAAAGEQFF
DNA: TGCAGCGTTGAAAGGACAGGGGCCGCTGCAGGTGAGCAGTTCTTC

V: TRBV11-2
J: TRBJ2-5
D: TRBD2
size: NA
CDR3: CASSLIGTSVSETQYF
DNA: TGTGCCAGCAGCTTAATAGGGACTAGCGTCTCAGAGACCCAGTACTTC

V: TRBV4-1
J: TRBJ2-2
D: NA
size: NA
CDR3: CASSQDPTRRGTGELFF
DNA: TGCGCCAGCAGCCAAGATCCCACTAGGAGGGGCACCGGGGAGCTGTTTTTT

V: TRBV16
J: TRBJ1-1
D: TRBD1
size: NA
CDR3: CASSQSTGDLNTEAFF
DNA: TGTGCCAGCAGCCAATCGACAGGGGACCTAAACACTGAAGCTTTCTTT

V: TRBV5-1
J: TRBJ2-7
D: NA
size: NA
CDR3: CASSLVSPYEQYF
DNA: TGCGCCAGCAGCTTGGTCTCTCCCTACGAGCAGTACTTC

V: TRBV5-1
J: TRBJ1-4
D: NA
size: NA
CDR3: CASSSITGSTNEKLFF
DNA: TGCGCCAGCAGCTCAATAACAGGGTCTACTAATGAAAAACTGTTTTTT

V: TRBV4-3
J: TRBJ1-5
D: NA
size: NA
CDR3: CASSQDNSNQPQHF
DNA: TGCGCCAGCAGCCAAGACAATAGCAATCAGCCCCAGCATTTT

V: TRBV7-9
J: TRBJ2-7
D: NA
size: NA
CDR3: CASSPAAPPRPEQYF
DNA: TGTGCCAGCAGCCCAGCCGCCCCCCCGAGGCCCGAGCAGTACTTC